These 3 T cell receptor beta chains share one sample of origin, sequenced in a study of blood T cells in healthy people across ages. Combining a sample-barcoded 5' primer with a J-beta primer mix, a second PCR ran for roughly 7 to 12 cycles. One entry per CDR3 protein results from TCRdb running MiXCR on the 5' RACE reads. The table lists 790,000 or so distinct CDR3 sequences, around half of them singletons. Sequencing was carried out using blood. The receptors come from a man at least 80 years old in good health.

The V call is TRBV20-1, the J call TRBJ2-5, with D possibly TRBD2 on 5 matching bases. V lost 3 bases, J lost 0 bases, and 8 bases lay in between. CDR3 length: 13 residues. Germline V gene sequence: CDR1 DFQATT, CDR2 SNEGSKA (reference sequence). DNA for the CDR3: TGCAGTGCTAGGTCGACTAACCAAGAGACCCAGTACTTC. Translation: CSARSTNQETQYF.

This clonotype was seen only a few times. The chain has TRBV5-1 and TRBJ1-2; 7 bases map to TRBD1. Germline-derived CDR1 and CDR2 are SGHRS and YFSETQ. The CDR3 length is 15 residues. The trim removed 4 bases at V and 2 bases at J, leaving 8 bases unmatched. As DNA, the CDR3 is TGCGCCAGCAGCACCCGACAGGGTGAGAACTATGGCTACACCTTC. It is translated as CASSTRQGENYGYTF.

This clonotype was seen a few times. This sequence joins TRBV12-3 or TRBV12-4 and TRBJ2-4; D perhaps matches TRBD2 (6 bases). The J call may be wrong; the DNA end is better matched by TRBJ2-7. The CDR3 runs 13 residues. The CDR3 DNA is TGTGCCAGCAGTTTAAACCGCGGGGCCGAGCAGTACTTC. The encoded protein is CASSLNRGAEQYF.